Listed here are 6 T cell receptor beta chains from one sample, sequenced in a study of Graves' ophthalmopathy and Graves' hyperthyroidism (dated by TCRdb to the late 2010s). The reads were generated on an Illumina HiSeq 2000. For repertoire sequencing, the TCR beta CDR3 regions were amplified from RNA transcripts. The first round of RT-PCR was done with HTBI primers and the Qiagen OneStep RT-PCR kit, and was followed by a second round of multiplex PCR, then size selection and purification. TCRdb took the public reads, trimmed them with fastp at Q25, ran MiXCR for clone calling and kept in-frame beta chains. Identical CDR3 protein sequences are pooled into one entry, listed with their most common genes and DNA. This sample gives over a million distinct CDR3 sequences in total; less than 45% of them show up just once. The ten largest clones take up around 10% of the sample. Sequences were obtained from peripheral blood or thyroid tissue (not recorded which). These receptor sequences come from an adult man with Graves' hyperthyroidism.

This clonotype showed up many times. Since no conserved phenylalanine or tryptophan closes the CDR3, a read error is the likely cause. No DNA is shown, since the ends of the CDR3 on it are uncertain; the CDR3 is the one TCRdb lists. This chain connects TRBV5-1 to TRBJ1-5. The length of the CDR3 is 8 amino acids, counting both ends. Germline loops: CDR1 SGHRS, CDR2 YFSETQ. The chain's CDR3 is CASSLVQD.

This clonotype has a handful of counts. This chain connects TRBV7-8 to TRBJ2-5; 9 nucleotides match TRBD1. After removal of 5 bases from V and 5 bases from J, the junction contained 6 bases not matched to a gene. Germline loops: CDR1 SGHVS, CDR2 FQNEAQ. The CDR3 has 14 amino acids. DNA for the CDR3: TGTGCCAGCAGCCGGACAGGGGTCGAGGAGACCCAGTACTTC. This translates into CASSRTGVEETQYF.

This clonotype came up many times. The chain employs TRBV25-1 and TRBJ2-2, with D unclear. This CDR3 comprises 15 residues. CDR1 and CDR2 (germline): MGHDK, SYGVNS. The V end lost 2 bases, the J end lost 1 base, and 8 bases lay between the germline ends. For the CDR3, the DNA is TGTGCCAGCAGTGAAAGCATTCGGAACACCGGGGAGCTGTTTTTT. Amino acids: CASSESIRNTGELFF.

V usage is TRBV12-3 or TRBV12-4 and J usage is TRBJ1-2, with D maybe TRBD1 (6 bases). The CDR3 covers 13 residues. Trimming removed 3 bases at V and 8 bases at J, with 13 bases between. CDR3 sequence reads: CASSLVQGVGYTF. In DNA form, the CDR3 reads TGTGCCAGCAGTTTGGTACAGGGAGTCGGCTACACCTTC.

This clonotype was observed many times. This rearrangement joins TRBV20-1 to TRBJ1-2; D remains ambiguous. CDR1 is DFQATT, CDR2 SNEGSKA, per germline (reference sequence). The CDR3 consists of 12 residues. V was cut by 6 bases and J by 6 bases, with 14 bases left in between. DNA for the CDR3: TGCAGTGCCCCCCGGACTGTTCATGGCTACACCTTC. Translating it yields CSAPRTVHGYTF.

V gene TRBV5-4 combines with J gene TRBJ1-4, with D hard to call. Per germline, CDR1 SGHNT and CDR2 YYREEE (reference sequence). Trimming left V 0 bases short and J 11 bases short, with 11 bases between. The CDR3 length is 13 residues. The CDR3 protein is CASSLGKSSKLFF. The CDR3 DNA is TGTGCCAGCAGCTTGGGTAAATCTAGCAAACTGTTTTTT.